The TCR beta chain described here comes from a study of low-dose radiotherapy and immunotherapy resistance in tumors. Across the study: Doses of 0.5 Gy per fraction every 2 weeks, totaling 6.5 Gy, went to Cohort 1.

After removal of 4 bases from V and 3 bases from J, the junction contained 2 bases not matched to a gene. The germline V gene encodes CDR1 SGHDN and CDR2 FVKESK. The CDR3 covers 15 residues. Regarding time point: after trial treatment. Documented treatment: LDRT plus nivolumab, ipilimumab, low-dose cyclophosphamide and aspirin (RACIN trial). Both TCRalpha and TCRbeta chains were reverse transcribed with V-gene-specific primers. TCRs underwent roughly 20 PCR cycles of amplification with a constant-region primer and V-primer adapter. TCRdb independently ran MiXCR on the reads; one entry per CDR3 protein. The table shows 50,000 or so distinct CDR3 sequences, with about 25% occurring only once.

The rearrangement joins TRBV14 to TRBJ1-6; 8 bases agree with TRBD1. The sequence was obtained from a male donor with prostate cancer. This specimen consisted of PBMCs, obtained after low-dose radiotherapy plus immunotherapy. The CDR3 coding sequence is TGTGCCAGCAGCCCTGGGACAGGCTATAATTCACCCCTCCACTTT. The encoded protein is CASSPGTGYNSPLHF.